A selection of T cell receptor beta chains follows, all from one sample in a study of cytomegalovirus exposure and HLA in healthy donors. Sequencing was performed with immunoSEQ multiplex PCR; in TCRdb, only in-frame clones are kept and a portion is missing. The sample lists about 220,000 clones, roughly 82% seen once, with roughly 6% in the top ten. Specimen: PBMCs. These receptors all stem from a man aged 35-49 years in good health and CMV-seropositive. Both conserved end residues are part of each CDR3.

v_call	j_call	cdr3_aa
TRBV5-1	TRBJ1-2	CASSLERLEYGYTF
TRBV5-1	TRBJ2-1	CASIPGGQGAGRYNEQFF
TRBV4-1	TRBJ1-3	CASSPVGGGNTIYF
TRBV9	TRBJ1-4	CASSGTGGSNEKLFF
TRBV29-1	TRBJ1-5	CSAGSNQPQHF
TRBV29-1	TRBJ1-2	CSVLTGEGYGYTF
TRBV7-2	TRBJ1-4	CASSLGLFATNEKLFF
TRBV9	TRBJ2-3	CASSVAQTSGRNTDTQYF
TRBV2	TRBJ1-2	CASSVEGARTGYTF
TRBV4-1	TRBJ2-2	CASSQTSGYGELFF
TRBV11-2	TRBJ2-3	CASSLKPRLSTDTQYF
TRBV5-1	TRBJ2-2	CASSSGPRGGSSTGELFF
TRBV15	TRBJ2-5	CATSRGGQGAETQYF
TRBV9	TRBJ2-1	CASSVVGLATFNEQFF
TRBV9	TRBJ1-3	CASSVGMGGTGNTIYF
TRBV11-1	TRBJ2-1	CASSSWGGNEQFF
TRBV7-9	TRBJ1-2	CASSLDSPNYGYTF
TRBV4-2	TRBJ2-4	CASSQDPEGQSSKLAKNIQYF
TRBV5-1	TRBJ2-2	CASSLSQGSGELFF
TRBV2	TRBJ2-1	CASPAPGLRYNEQFF
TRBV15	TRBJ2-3	CATSRGGLASDTQYF
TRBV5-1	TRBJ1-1	CASSLAGKGAEAFF
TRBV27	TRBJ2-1	CASWPGYNEQFF
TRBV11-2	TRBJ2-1	CASSLRQGSNEQFF
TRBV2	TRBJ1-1	CAPLAGNTEAFF
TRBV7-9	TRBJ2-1	CASSNAGSSYNEQFF
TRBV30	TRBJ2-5	CAWSGGGARETQYF
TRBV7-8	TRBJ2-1	CASSPQGRGLAGGELYNEQFF
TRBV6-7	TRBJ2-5	CASSARGGAGETQYF
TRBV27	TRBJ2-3	CASSLDGGADTQYF
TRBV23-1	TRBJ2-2	CASSQSRTGDTGELFF
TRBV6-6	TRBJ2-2	CASSTATGNTGELFF
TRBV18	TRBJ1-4	CASSPGTGDNEKLFF
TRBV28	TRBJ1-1	CASSYRGRNTEAFF
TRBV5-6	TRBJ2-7	CASSLYPGASYEQYF
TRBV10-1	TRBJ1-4	CASSEGAGKLFF
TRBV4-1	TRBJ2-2	CASSQMGGSSGELFF
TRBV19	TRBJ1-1	CASSMFTGDTEAFF
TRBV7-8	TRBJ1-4	CASSPPPGGVTNEKLFF
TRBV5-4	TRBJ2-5	CASSTALDWETQYF
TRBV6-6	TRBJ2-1	CASSYFKGDNEQFF
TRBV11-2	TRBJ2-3	CASSPEPAVTTDTQYF
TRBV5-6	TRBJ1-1	CASSGGGGLSDTEAFF
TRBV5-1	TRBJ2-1	CASSPKTGEYNEQFF
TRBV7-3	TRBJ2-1	CASSAAGWGNEQFF
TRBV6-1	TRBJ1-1	CASKGQGGGTEAFF
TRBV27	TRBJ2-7	CASSLTPGVDYEQYF
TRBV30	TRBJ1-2	CAWRVSGGYTF
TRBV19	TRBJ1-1	CASSKGQANTEAFF
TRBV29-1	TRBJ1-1	CSVPIRDRDMAFF
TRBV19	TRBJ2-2	CASSIDSGELFF
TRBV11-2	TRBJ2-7	CASSVGGDYTYEQYF
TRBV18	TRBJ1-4	CASSPPGTGNNEKLFF
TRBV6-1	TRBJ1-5	CASSDLWQANSNQPQHF
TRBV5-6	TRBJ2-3	CASSLVAGSTDTQYF
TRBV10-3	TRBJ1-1	CAISDWGLSNTEAFF
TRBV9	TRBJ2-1	CASSVAWANNEQFF
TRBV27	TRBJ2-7	CASSLPGTDTYEQYF
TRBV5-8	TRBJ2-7	CASSLGDRLAGGDEQYF